This TCR beta chain was captured in a study of T-cell memory formation after mild COVID-19. In TCRdb, the 5' RACE reads were re-called with MiXCR into one record per CDR3 protein. There are over 250,000 distinct CDR3 sequences in the sample; less than 20% occur only once, and around 23% lies in the top ten. The specimen was PBMCs or a T cell subset sorted from them (not recorded which). This clonotype was sampled from a man younger than 35 who had mild COVID-19 (a few samples of this study predate the infection). Cell type and time point are not known.

The DNA of the CDR3 is TGCAGTGCAGTGGGGGACACTGAAGCTTTCTTT. Protein product: CSAVGDTEAFF. The J gene is TRBJ1-1, the V gene TRBV20-1, with D possibly matching TRBD1 (5 bases). CDR1 is DFQATT, CDR2 SNEGSKA, per germline (reference sequence). This CDR3 has 11 amino acids. V gave up 6 bases and J gave up 3 bases, with 8 bases separating them.